These 30 T cell receptor beta chains originate from one sample sequenced in a study of blood T cell repertoires in COVID-19. Profiled with immunoSEQ multiplex PCR; TCRdb holds only in-frame clones, not every one. This sample has more than 150,000 clones, with about nine tenths found just once. Sequencing was performed on PBMCs or T cells enriched from blood (not recorded which). The receptors come from a woman aged 25-40 years who had recovered from COVID-19.

This clone was found once. The chain is built from TRBV5-8 and TRBJ2-1; D gene ambiguous. The germline V and J ends were trimmed by 6 bases and 0 bases, with 19 bases remaining between them. Germline V gene sequence: CDR1 SGHTS, CDR2 YDEGEE. CDR3 length: 17 residues. The CDR3: CASISPVGPSSYNEQFF. CDR3 in DNA: TGTGCCAGCATCTCCCCGGTGGGCCCGAGCTCCTACAATGAGCAGTTCTTC.

V is TRBV4-3 and J is TRBJ1-1, with TRBD1 identical over 7 bases. J was trimmed by 11 bases and V by 5 bases; bases with no gene match: 14. Per the germline V gene, CDR1 is LGHNA and CDR2 is YSLEER. CDR3 length: 14 residues. For the CDR3, the DNA is TGCGCCAGCAGCGCTCGACAGGGACGGGTTCCGGCTTTCTTT. Its protein is CASSARQGRVPAFF.

With respect to this clone: The same CDR3 can be traced to other DNA sequences in this sample. The CDR3 DNA follows: TGTGCCAGCAGCTTGTTAAATGAGCAGTTCTTC. This gives the protein CASSLLNEQFF. The chain employs TRBV7-9 and TRBJ2-1; D is unresolved. V lost 3 bases to trimming and J lost 7 bases, with 4 bases between them. CDR3 length: 11 amino acids. From germline, CDR1 is SEHNR and CDR2 FQNEAQ (reference sequence).

The chain employs TRBV15 and TRBJ1-5; tentatively, D is TRBD1 (6 bases). Trimming took off 6 bases at V and 2 bases at J, with 17 bases between the two ends. Germline V lookup: CDR1 LNHNV, CDR2 YYDKDF (reference sequence). CDR3 length: 16 residues. The CDR3 reads CATSQNRVYGNQPQHF. CDR3 coding DNA: TGTGCCACCAGTCAGAACAGGGTGTATGGCAATCAGCCCCAGCATTTT.

The chain combines TRBV3-1 (or the pseudogene TRBV3-2) with TRBJ2-7; D is unclear. Trimming took 2 bases from V and 0 from J, leaving 11 bases between them. The CDR3 is made up of 15 amino acids. Germline-derived CDR1 and CDR2 are LGHDT and YNNKEL (reference sequence). Written as DNA, the CDR3 is TGTGCCAGCAGCCAAATGGCAGAGCGCTCCTACGAGCAGTACTTC. Translated: CASSQMAERSYEQYF.

The V and J genes are TRBV2 and TRBJ1-2; 7 positions agree with TRBD1. The V gene end was trimmed by 4 bases and the J gene end by 3 bases; junction bases not matched to a gene: 8. This CDR3 comprises 15 residues. Germline values: CDR1 SNHLY, CDR2 FYNNEI. CDR3 DNA sequence: TGTGCCAGCAGTGTTGACAGGGCGATTGACTATGGCTACACCTTC. It translates to CASSVDRAIDYGYTF.

The chain couples TRBV7-2 to TRBJ2-5; D uncertain. The CDR3 extends over 12 amino acids. Germline V gives CDR1 SGHTA, CDR2 FQGNSA. V shed 4 bases and J shed 9 bases, with 12 bases lying between them. The CDR3 is CASSSLLVPQYF. The CDR3 DNA follows: TGTGCCAGCAGCTCACTTCTAGTGCCCCAGTACTTC.

V usage is TRBV19 and J usage is TRBJ2-1; D is ambiguous. The CDR3 is made up of 14 amino acids. Germline loops: CDR1 LNHDA, CDR2 SQIVND (reference sequence). Trimming took off 7 bases at V and 6 bases at J, with 16 bases between the two ends. Here the CDR3 DNA reads TGTGCCAGTACCCCTGTCGTATCCGGCAATGAGCAGTTCTTC. It specifies CASTPVVSGNEQFF.

The chain links TRBV5-6 to TRBJ1-4; 7 bases map to TRBD1. Germline V lookup: CDR1 SGHDT, CDR2 YYEEEE. V was clipped by 4 bases and J by 4 bases; unmatched bases: 16. The CDR3 spans 18 residues. CDR3 sequence reads: CASSIRRTTGTVNEKLFF. The CDR3 bases are TGTGCCAGCAGCATAAGGAGGACGACCGGGACAGTTAATGAAAAACTGTTTTTT. The whole variable domain, filled in from reference TRBV5-6 and TRBJ1-4, reads DAGVTQSPTHLIKTRGQQVTLRCSPKSGHDTVSWYQQALGQGPQFIFQYYEEEERQRGNFPDRFSGHQFPNYSSELNVNALLLGDSALYLCASSIRRTTGTVNEKLFFGSGTQLSVL.

The rearrangement joins TRBV19 to TRBJ2-7, with 10 bases identical to TRBD1. CDR1 is LNHDA, CDR2 SQIVND, per germline (reference sequence). With V trimmed by 5 bases and J by 1 base, 5 bases remained unmatched. The CDR3 is 15 amino acids. The CDR3 spells CASSPSGQGSYEQYF. CDR3 nucleotide sequence: TGTGCCAGTAGTCCTTCGGGACAGGGGTCCTACGAGCAGTACTTC.

The chain is built from TRBV5-4 and TRBJ2-2, with TRBD2 identical over 12 bases. The CDR3 sequence is 15 residues long. Germline CDR1 is SGHNT and CDR2 is YYREEE (reference sequence). Trimming removed 4 bases from V and 3 bases from J; junction bases left unmatched: 1. CDR3 loop: CASSRLAGDTGELFF. The CDR3 nucleotides read TGTGCCAGCAGCAGACTAGCGGGGGACACCGGGGAGCTGTTTTTT. The full variable domain, with the rest looked up from reference TRBV5-4 and TRBJ2-2, is ETGVTQSPTHLIKTRGQQVTLRCSSQSGHNTVSWYQQALGQGPQFIFQYYREEENGRGNFPPRFSGLQFPNYSSELNVNALELDDSALYLCASSRLAGDTGELFFGEGSRLTVL.

This chain links TRBV5-1 with TRBJ1-2; 8 nucleotides align to TRBD1. CDR3 length equals 13 residues. CDR1 and CDR2 from the germline V gene are SGHRS and YFSETQ. V shed 4 bases and J 6 bases; nucleotides not matched to a gene: 5. The CDR3 nucleotides are TGCGCCAGCAGCCCGACAGGGGCGGATGGCTACACCTTC. Its protein product is CASSPTGADGYTF.

V is TRBV7-3 and J is TRBJ2-3; 9 bases fit TRBD1. The CDR3 spans 14 residues. J was trimmed by 9 bases and V by 4 bases; bases with no gene match: 8. Germline V CDR1 and CDR2: SGHTA, FQGTGA. The CDR3 region is CASSSRDRDLTQYF. CDR3 coding DNA: TGTGCCAGCAGCTCCAGGGACAGGGATTTGACGCAGTATTTT.

The chain recombines TRBV28 with TRBJ1-5, with D perhaps TRBD1 (5 bases). This CDR3 is 15 amino acids long. Trimming removed 3 bases from V and 3 bases from J, with 12 bases in between. Germline V gene lookup returns CDR1 MDHEN and CDR2 SYDVKM. The CDR3 is CASSFGDSYNQPQHF. The CDR3 DNA reads TGTGCCAGCAGTTTTGGTGACAGTTACAATCAGCCCCAGCATTTT. The variable domain in full, completed from reference TRBV28 and TRBJ1-5, reads DVKVTQSSRYLVKRTGEKVFLECVQDMDHENMFWYRQDPGLGLRLIYFSYDVKMKEKGDIPEGYSVSREKKERFSLILESASTNQTSMYLCASSFGDSYNQPQHFGDGTRLSIL.

The genes are TRBV4-1 and TRBJ2-2; TRBD2 might be the D (6 bases). Germline CDR1 reads MGHRA; CDR2 reads YSYEKL. This CDR3 contains 16 residues. The V end was cut by 1 base, the J end by 0 bases, with 9 bases between. The CDR3: CASSQVAAANTGELFF. The CDR3 DNA reads TGCGCCAGCAGCCAAGTAGCGGCCGCGAACACCGGGGAGCTGTTTTTT.

V and J are TRBV6-5 and TRBJ2-5; 7 bases are a match to TRBD2. The CDR3 runs to 15 residues. Germline values: CDR1 MNHEY, CDR2 SVGAGI. V lost 0 bases to trimming and J lost 3 bases; unmatched junction nucleotides: 4. In nucleotides, the CDR3 is TGTGCCAGCAGTTACTCGGGACTACAGAAAGAGACCCAGTACTTC. Residues: CASSYSGLQKETQYF.

The chain couples TRBV18 to TRBJ1-3, with no clear D. The CDR3 is made up of 17 amino acids. V was trimmed by 0 bases and J by 0 bases, leaving 12 bases between them. Germline CDR1 reads KGHSH; CDR2 reads LQKENI. This CDR3 reads CASSPPGGFASGNTIYF. The CDR3 DNA reads as TGTGCCAGCTCACCACCCGGCGGTTTTGCCTCTGGAAACACCATATATTTT.

This clone showed up just once. The rearrangement uses TRBV11-3 and TRBJ1-1, with D maybe TRBD1 (5 bases). The V gene lost 1 base and the J gene lost 0 bases, with 6 bases spanning the gap. CDR3 length equals 14 residues. Germline CDR1 and CDR2: SGHNT and YENEEA. CDR3 bases: TGTGCCAGCAGCTTAGGACAGTTGAACACTGAAGCTTTCTTT. The encoded protein is CASSLGQLNTEAFF.

V and J are TRBV5-5 and TRBJ1-4; D is uncertain. There are 15 residues in the CDR3. Germline assignment: CDR1 SGHKS and CDR2 YYEKEE (reference sequence). V was cut by 4 bases and J by 5 bases, with 15 bases left in between. In DNA form, the CDR3 reads TGTGCCAGCAGCAACCGGGAGAAGGGCAATGAAAAACTGTTTTTT. The encoded protein is CASSNREKGNEKLFF.

The chain joins TRBV5-8 to TRBJ2-7; 12 bases agree with TRBD2. Germline CDR1 reads SGHTS; CDR2 reads YDEGEE. After removal of 0 bases from V and 5 bases from J, the junction contained 15 bases not matched to a gene. This CDR3 has 19 amino acids. The CDR3 loop reads CASSLDPSGRAGGKDEQYF. The CDR3, as DNA: TGTGCCAGCAGCTTGGATCCTAGCGGGAGGGCAGGAGGTAAGGACGAGCAGTACTTC.

This rearrangement joins TRBV29-1 to TRBJ2-1; no clear D. This CDR3 region has 11 residues. Germline CDR1 SQVTM, CDR2 ANQGSEA. The V and J ends lost 5 bases and 10 bases respectively, with 12 bases between them. The CDR3: CSVPYSAEQFF. CDR3 DNA: TGCAGCGTTCCCTACTCCGCGGAGCAGTTCTTC.

The rearrangement links TRBV11-2 to TRBJ1-2; weak D call: TRBD1 (6 bases). The V and J ends lost 4 bases and 3 bases respectively, with 12 bases between them. Germline V gene sequence: CDR1 SGHAT, CDR2 FQNNGV. The CDR3 is 14 amino acids. Here the CDR3 reads CASSSRTAHYGYTF. In nucleotides, the CDR3 is TGTGCCAGCAGCTCCCGGACAGCTCACTATGGCTACACCTTC. Looking up the rest from reference TRBV11-2 and TRBJ1-2 gives the full variable domain: EAGVAQSPRYKIIEKRQSVAFWCNPISGHATLYWYQQILGQGPKLLIQFQNNGVVDDSQLPKDRFSAERLKGVDSTLKIQPAKLEDSAVYLCASSSRTAHYGYTFGSGTRLTVV.

The V call is TRBV7-9, the J call TRBJ1-6; weak D call: TRBD1 (6 bases). V gave up 7 bases and J gave up 6 bases, with 22 bases separating them. This CDR3 is 17 amino acids long. The germline V gene has CDR1 SEHNR and CDR2 FQNEAQ (reference sequence). DNA for the CDR3: TGTGCCAGCACCAAAGGGGGAGCCCGTACGGGTAATTCACCCCTCCACTTT. Amino acid sequence: CASTKGGARTGNSPLHF. The full variable domain, completed using reference TRBV7-9 and TRBJ1-6, is DTGVSQNPRHKITKRGQNVTFRCDPISEHNRLYWYRQTLGQGPEFLTYFQNEAQLEKSRLLSDRFSAERPKGSFSTLEIQRTEQGDSAMYLCASTKGGARTGNSPLHFGNGTRLTVT.

V and J are TRBV5-4 and TRBJ1-2; D perhaps matches TRBD1 (6 bases). The CDR3 runs to 15 residues. Per germline, CDR1 SGHNT and CDR2 YYREEE (reference sequence). The V gene lost 4 bases and the J gene lost 5 bases, with 18 bases spanning the gap. CDR3 residues: CASSAGGQTIYGYTF. CDR3 nucleotide sequence: TGTGCCAGCAGCGCGGGTGGACAGACCATTTATGGCTACACCTTC. Together with reference TRBV5-4 and TRBJ1-2, the CDR3 gives the full variable domain: ETGVTQSPTHLIKTRGQQVTLRCSSQSGHNTVSWYQQALGQGPQFIFQYYREEENGRGNFPPRFSGLQFPNYSSELNVNALELDDSALYLCASSAGGQTIYGYTFGSGTRLTVV.

This rearrangement joins TRBV11-2 to TRBJ1-2, with no clear D. V was shortened by 5 bases and J by 4 bases, with 14 bases between the two germline ends. Germline CDR1 is SGHAT and CDR2 is FQNNGV. The CDR3 has 14 amino acids. The CDR3 bases are TGTGCCAGCAGCCCCTCAGCCGGGATCTATGGCTACACCTTC. This translates into CASSPSAGIYGYTF.

The chain joins TRBV9 to TRBJ2-1, with D unclear. Trimming took off 0 bases at V and 4 bases at J, with 11 bases between the two ends. Germline values: CDR1 SGDLS, CDR2 YYNGEE. This CDR3 comprises 15 residues. The CDR3 nucleotides read TGTGCCAGCAGCGTAGAAGGTAGCCTATACAATGAGCAGTTCTTC. It codes for CASSVEGSLYNEQFF.

This clone was observed once. The chain links TRBV5-1 to TRBJ2-3; D might be TRBD2 (5 bases). With 4 bases removed from V and 0 bases from J, the gap between germline ends came to 15 bases. This CDR3 spans 16 amino acids. Germline lookup yields CDR1 SGHRS and CDR2 YFSETQ. The CDR3 DNA follows: TGCGCCAGCAGCCAAGGACGGGGAACTAGCACAGATACGCAGTATTTT. Translation: CASSQGRGTSTDTQYF.

The J gene is TRBJ1-1, the V gene TRBV10-3, with a weak D call TRBD1 (6 bases). V was pared by 0 bases and J by 6 bases, with 8 bases between. The CDR3 loop spans 13 amino acids. The germline CDR1 and CDR2 sequences are ENHRY and SYGVKD. Here the CDR3 DNA reads TGTGCCATCAGTGAGTCGGACAGCCCTGAAGCTTTCTTT. Its protein is CAISESDSPEAFF.

The DNA for the CDR3 is TGCGCCAGCAGCCCATCTCCAACAGGGAACACTGAAGCTTTCTTT. Encoded protein: CASSPSPTGNTEAFF. The gene calls are TRBV4-1 and TRBJ1-1; a weak D match, TRBD1 (5 bases). The CDR3 has 15 amino acids. Germline CDR1 is MGHRA and CDR2 is YSYEKL. V shed 4 bases and J shed 1 base, with 13 bases lying between them.

This clone was found once. CDR3 sequence (DNA): TGTGCCAGCAGCTTGGGAGGGAGGGCCTCTCTAGAGCAGTACTTC. Protein product: CASSLGGRASLEQYF. This chain links TRBV5-4 with TRBJ2-7, with 7 bases aligning to TRBD2. The germline V gene encodes CDR1 SGHNT and CDR2 YYREEE (reference sequence). Trimming at V came to 0 bases and at J to 7 bases, leaving 10 bases not matched to a gene. The CDR3 length is 15 residues.